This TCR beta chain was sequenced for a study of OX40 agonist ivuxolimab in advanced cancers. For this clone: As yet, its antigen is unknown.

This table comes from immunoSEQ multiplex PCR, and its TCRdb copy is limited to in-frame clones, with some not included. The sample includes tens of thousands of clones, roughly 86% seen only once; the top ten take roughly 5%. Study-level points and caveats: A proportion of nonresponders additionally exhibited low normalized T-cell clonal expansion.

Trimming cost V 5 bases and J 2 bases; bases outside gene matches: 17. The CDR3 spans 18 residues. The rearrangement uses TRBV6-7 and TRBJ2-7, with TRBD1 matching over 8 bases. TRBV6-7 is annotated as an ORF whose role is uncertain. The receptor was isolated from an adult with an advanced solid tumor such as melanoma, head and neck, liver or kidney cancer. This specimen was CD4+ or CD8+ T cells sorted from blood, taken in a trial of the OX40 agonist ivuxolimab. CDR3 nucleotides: TGTGCCAGCAGTAATCCACTTGCAGGGGGCCGAAGTCCCTACGAGCAGTACTTC. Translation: CASSNPLAGGRSPYEQYF.